The entry below gives a single T cell receptor (beta chain) sequence along with its context. This record comes from a study of blood T cell repertoires in COVID-19. TCRdb keeps only in-frame clones here, not all; method: immunoSEQ multiplex PCR. The sample comprises some 180,000 clones, roughly 90% of which are singletons, and 0.53% rests with the top ten. The CDR3 consists of 13 residues. Germline assignment: CDR1 MGHRA and CDR2 YSYEKL. V was cut by 0 bases and J by 9 bases, with 9 bases left in between. The sequence was obtained from a man between 50 and 59 years old with acute or convalescent COVID-19. The genes are TRBV4-1 and TRBJ1-5; D is undetermined. The sample consisted of peripheral blood. CDR3 amino acids: CASSQDYPGPQHF. In DNA form, the CDR3 reads TGCGCCAGCAGCCAAGATTACCCCGGGCCCCAGCATTTT.